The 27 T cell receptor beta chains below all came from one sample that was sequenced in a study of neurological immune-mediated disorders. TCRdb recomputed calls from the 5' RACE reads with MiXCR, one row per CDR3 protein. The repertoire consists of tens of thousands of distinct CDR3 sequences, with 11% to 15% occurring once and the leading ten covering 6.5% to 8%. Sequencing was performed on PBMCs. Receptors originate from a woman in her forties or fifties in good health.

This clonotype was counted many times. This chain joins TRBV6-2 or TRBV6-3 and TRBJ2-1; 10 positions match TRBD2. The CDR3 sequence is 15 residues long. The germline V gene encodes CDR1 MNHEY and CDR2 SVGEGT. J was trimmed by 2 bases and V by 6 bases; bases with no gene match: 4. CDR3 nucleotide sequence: TGTGCCAGCAGAGATACTAGCGGGGCCTACAATGAGCAGTTCTTC. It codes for CASRDTSGAYNEQFF.

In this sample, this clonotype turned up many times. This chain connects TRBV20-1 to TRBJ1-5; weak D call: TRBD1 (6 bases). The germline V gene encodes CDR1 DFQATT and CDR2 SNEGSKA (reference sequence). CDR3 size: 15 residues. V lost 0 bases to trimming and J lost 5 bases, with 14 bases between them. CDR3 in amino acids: CSARDRISGDQPQHF. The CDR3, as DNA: TGCAGTGCTAGAGATAGAATATCAGGGGATCAGCCCCAGCATTTT.

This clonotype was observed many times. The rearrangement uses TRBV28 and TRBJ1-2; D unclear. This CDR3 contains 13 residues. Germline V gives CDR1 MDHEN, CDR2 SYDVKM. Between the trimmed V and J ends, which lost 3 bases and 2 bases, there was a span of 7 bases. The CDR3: CASSFRANYGYTF. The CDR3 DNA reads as TGTGCCAGCAGTTTTCGGGCGAACTATGGCTACACCTTC.

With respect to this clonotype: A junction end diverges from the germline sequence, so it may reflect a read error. CDR3 in DNA: TGCAGTGCTCCCTGGGACAGGCAGTTAGCTAACTATGGCTACATCTTC. Its translation: CSAPWDRQLANYGYIF. This rearrangement joins TRBV20-1 to TRBJ1-2, with TRBD1 matching 8 bases. CDR1 is DFQATT and CDR2 is SNEGSKA in the germline V gene (reference sequence). This CDR3 region has 16 residues.

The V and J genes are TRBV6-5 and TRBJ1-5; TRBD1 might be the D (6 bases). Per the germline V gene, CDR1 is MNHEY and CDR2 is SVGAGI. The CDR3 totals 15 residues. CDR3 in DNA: TGTTCTAGCAGACGACAGGCCGGACTAGGGCAGCCCCAGCATTTT. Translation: CSSRRQAGLGQPQHF.

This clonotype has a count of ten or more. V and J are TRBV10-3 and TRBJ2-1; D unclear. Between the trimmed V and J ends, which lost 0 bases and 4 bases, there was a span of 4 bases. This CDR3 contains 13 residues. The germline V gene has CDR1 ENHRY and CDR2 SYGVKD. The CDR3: CAISESGYNEQFF. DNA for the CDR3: TGTGCCATCAGTGAGTCAGGGTACAATGAGCAGTTCTTC.

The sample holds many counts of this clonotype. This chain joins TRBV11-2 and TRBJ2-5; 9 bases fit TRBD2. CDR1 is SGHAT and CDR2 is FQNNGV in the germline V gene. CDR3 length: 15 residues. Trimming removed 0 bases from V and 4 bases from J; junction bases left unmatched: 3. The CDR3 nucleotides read TGTGCCAGCAGCTTAGATCTTAGCGGGGGAGAGACCCAGTACTTC. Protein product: CASSLDLSGGETQYF.

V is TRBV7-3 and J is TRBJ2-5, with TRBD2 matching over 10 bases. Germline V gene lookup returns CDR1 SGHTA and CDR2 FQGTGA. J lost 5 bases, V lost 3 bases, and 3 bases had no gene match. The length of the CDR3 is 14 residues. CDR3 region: CASSLTGLAETQYF. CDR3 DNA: TGTGCCAGCAGCTTGACGGGACTAGCGGAGACCCAGTACTTC.

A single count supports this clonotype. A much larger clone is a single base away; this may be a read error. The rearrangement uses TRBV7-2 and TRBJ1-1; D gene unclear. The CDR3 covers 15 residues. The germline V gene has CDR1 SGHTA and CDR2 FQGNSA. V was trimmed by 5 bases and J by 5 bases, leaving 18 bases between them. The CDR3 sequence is CASSLIGLRLTEAFF. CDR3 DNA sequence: TGTGCCAGCAGCCTAATTGGGCTCCGGTTAACTGAAGCTTTCTTT. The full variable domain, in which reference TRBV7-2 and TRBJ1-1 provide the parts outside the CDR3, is GAGVSQSPSNKVTEKGKDVELRCDPISGHTALYWYRQSLGQGLEFLIYFQGNSAPDKSGLPSDRFSAERTGGSVSTLTIQRTQQEDSAVYLCASSLIGLRLTEAFFGQGTRLTVV.

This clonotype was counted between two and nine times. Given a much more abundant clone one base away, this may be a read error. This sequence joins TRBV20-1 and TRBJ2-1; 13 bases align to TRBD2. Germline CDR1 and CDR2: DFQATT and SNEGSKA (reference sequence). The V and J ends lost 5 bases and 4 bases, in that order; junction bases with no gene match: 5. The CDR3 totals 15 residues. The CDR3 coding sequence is TGCAGTGCTGACCGACTAGCGGGGGGATACAATGAGCAGTTCTTC. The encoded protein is CSADRLAGGYNEQFF.

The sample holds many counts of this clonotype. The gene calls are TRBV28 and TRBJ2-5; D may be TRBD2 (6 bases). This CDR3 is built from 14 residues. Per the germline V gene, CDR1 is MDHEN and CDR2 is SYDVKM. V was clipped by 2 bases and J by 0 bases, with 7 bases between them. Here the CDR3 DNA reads TGTGCCAGCAGTTTAGGGAGGTACCAAGAGACCCAGTACTTC. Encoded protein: CASSLGRYQETQYF.

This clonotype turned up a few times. DNA for the CDR3: TGTGCCAGCAGCACCAGGGGAGGGGGCATTCAGTACTTC. Translating it yields CASSTRGGGIQYF. The rearrangement links TRBV9 to TRBJ2-4; D may be TRBD2 (7 bases). Germline values: CDR1 SGDLS, CDR2 YYNGEE. This CDR3 contains 13 residues. Trimming pared 4 bases from V and 9 bases from J, leaving 14 bases between.

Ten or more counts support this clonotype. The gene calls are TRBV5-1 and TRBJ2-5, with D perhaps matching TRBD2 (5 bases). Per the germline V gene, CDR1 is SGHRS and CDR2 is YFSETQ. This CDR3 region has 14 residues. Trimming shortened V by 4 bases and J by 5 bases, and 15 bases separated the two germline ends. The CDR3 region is CASSPGLVRETQYF. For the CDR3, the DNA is TGCGCCAGCAGCCCAGGACTTGTACGCGAGACCCAGTACTTC. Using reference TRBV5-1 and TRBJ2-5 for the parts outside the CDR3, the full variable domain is KAGVTQTPRYLIKTRGQQVTLSCSPISGHRSVSWYQQTPGQGLQFLFEYFSETQRNKGNFPGRFSGRQFSNSRSEMNVSTLELGDSALYLCASSPGLVRETQYFGPGTRLLVL.

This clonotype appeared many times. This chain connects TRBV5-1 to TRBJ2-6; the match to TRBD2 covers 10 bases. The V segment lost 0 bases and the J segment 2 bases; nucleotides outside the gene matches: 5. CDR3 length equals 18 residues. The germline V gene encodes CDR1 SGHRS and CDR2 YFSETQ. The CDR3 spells CASSLVASGSPGANVLTF. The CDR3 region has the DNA TGCGCCAGCAGCTTGGTGGCTAGCGGGAGTCCTGGGGCCAACGTCCTGACTTTC.

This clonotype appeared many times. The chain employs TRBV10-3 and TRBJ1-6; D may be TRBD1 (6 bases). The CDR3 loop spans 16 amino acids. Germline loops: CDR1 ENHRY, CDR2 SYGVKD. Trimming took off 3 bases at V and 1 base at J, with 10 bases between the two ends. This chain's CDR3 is CAISERGESYNSPLHF. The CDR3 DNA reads TGTGCCATCAGTGAAAGGGGGGAGTCCTATAATTCACCCCTCCACTTT.

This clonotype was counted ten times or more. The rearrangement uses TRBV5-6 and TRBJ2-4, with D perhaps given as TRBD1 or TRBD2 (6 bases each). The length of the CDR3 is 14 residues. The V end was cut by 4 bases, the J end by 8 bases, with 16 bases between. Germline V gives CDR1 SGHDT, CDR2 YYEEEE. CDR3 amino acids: CASSEGGPLYIQYF. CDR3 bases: TGTGCCAGCAGCGAGGGGGGCCCCTTGTACATTCAGTACTTC.

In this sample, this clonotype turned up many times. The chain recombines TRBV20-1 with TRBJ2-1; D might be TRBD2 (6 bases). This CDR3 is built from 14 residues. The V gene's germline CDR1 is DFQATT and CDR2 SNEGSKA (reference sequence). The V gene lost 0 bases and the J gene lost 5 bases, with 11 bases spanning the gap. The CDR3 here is CSARDGLANNEQFF. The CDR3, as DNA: TGCAGTGCTAGAGATGGGCTAGCGAACAATGAGCAGTTCTTC.

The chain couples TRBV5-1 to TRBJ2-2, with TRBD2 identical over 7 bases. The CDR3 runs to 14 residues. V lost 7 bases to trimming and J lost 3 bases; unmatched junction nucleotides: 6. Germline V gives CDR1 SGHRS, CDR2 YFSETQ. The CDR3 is CASSGGLDTGELFF. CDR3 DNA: TGCGCCAGCTCCGGGGGGTTGGACACCGGGGAGCTGTTTTTT. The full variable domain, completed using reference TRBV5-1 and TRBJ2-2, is KAGVTQTPRYLIKTRGQQVTLSCSPISGHRSVSWYQQTPGQGLQFLFEYFSETQRNKGNFPGRFSGRQFSNSRSEMNVSTLELGDSALYLCASSGGLDTGELFFGEGSRLTVL.

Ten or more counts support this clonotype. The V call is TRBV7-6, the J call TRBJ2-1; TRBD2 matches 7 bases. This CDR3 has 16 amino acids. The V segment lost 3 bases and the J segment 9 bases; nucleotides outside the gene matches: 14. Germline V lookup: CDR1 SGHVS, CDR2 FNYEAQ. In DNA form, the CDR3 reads TGTGCCAGCAGCTTGCTCCTGAGCGGGGCCCTTGGTGAGCAGTTCTTC. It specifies CASSLLLSGALGEQFF.

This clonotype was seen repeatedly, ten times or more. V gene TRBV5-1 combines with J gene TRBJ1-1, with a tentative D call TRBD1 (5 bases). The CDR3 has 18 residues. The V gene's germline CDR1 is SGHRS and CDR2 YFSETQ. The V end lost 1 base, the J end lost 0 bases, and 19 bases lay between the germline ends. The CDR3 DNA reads TGCGCCAGCAGCTTGCAGGGTCCCACTTTGGGCATGAACACTGAAGCTTTCTTT. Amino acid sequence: CASSLQGPTLGMNTEAFF.

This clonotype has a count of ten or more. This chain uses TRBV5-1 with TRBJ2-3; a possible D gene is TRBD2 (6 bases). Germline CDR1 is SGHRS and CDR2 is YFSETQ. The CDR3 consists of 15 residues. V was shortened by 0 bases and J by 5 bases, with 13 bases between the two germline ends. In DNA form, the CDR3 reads TGCGCCAGCAGCTTGGACGGACTAATTGGAGATACGCAGTATTTT. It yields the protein CASSLDGLIGDTQYF. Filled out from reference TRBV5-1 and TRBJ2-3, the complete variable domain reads KAGVTQTPRYLIKTRGQQVTLSCSPISGHRSVSWYQQTPGQGLQFLFEYFSETQRNKGNFPGRFSGRQFSNSRSEMNVSTLELGDSALYLCASSLDGLIGDTQYFGPGTRLTVL.

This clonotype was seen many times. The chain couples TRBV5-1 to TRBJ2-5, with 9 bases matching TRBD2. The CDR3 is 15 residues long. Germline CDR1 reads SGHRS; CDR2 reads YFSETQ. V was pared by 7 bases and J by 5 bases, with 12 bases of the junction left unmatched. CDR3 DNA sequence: TGCGCCAGCGCCCCCGGCGGGGGGGGCGATGAGACCCAGTACTTC. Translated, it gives CASAPGGGGDETQYF.

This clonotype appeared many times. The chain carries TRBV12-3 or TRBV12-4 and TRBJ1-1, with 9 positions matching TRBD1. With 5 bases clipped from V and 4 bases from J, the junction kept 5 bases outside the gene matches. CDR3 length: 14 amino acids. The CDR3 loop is CASSPTGGVTEAFF. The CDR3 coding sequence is TGTGCCAGCAGTCCTACAGGGGGCGTCACTGAAGCTTTCTTT.

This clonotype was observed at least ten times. The CDR3 reads CSVARTGDSYEQYF. Written as DNA, the CDR3 is TGCAGCGTTGCCCGGACAGGGGACTCCTACGAGCAGTACTTC. The gene calls are TRBV29-1 and TRBJ2-7, with 9 positions matching TRBD1. J lost 0 bases, V lost 4 bases, and 4 bases had no gene match. In germline, CDR1 is SQVTM, CDR2 ANQGSEA. The CDR3 totals 14 residues.

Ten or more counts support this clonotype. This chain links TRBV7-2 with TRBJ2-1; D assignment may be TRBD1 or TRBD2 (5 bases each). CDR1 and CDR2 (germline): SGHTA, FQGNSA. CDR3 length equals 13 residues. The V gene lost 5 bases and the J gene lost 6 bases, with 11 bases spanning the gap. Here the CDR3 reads CASSPGTRNEQFF. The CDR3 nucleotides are TGTGCCAGCAGCCCGGGGACCCGCAATGAGCAGTTCTTC.

This CDR3 reads CASSRWGGAAYEQYF. CDR3 nucleotides: TGTGCCAGCAGCCGGTGGGGCGGAGCAGCCTACGAGCAGTACTTC. The V call is TRBV11-3, the J call TRBJ2-7, with a possible D match to TRBD1 (5 bases). This CDR3 has 15 amino acids. V gave up 5 bases and J gave up 2 bases, with 16 bases separating them. CDR1 is SGHNT, CDR2 YENEEA, per germline. The full variable domain, in which reference TRBV11-3 and TRBJ2-7 provide the parts outside the CDR3, is EAGVVQSPRYKIIEKKQPVAFWCNPISGHNTLYWYLQNLGQGPELLIRYENEEAVDDSQLPKDRFSAERLKGVDSTLKIQPAELGDSAVYLCASSRWGGAAYEQYFGPGTRLTVT.

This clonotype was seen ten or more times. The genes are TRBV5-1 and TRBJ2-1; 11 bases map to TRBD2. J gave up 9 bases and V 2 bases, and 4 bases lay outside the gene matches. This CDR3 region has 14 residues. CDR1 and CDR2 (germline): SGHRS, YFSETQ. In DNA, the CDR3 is TGCGCCAGCAGCTTAACTAGCGGGGGTGGTGAGCAGTTCTTC. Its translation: CASSLTSGGGEQFF.